Listed below are T cell receptor beta chains from one sample, sequenced in a study of blood T cell repertoires in COVID-19. The table came from immunoSEQ multiplex PCR; TCRdb's copy has only in-frame clones and leaves some out. Altogether more than 110,000 clones are present, around 80% being singletons, with the ten largest covering approximately 5.8%. The source material was peripheral blood. Receptors originate from a human donor in a cohort sampled during active COVID-19. The CDR3 runs from the conserved cysteine through the conserved F or W. The order of the fields is J gene, V gene, CDR3 length, CDR3 protein.

TRBJ2-2 TRBV5-4 15 CASSWRTDNTGELFF
TRBJ1-5 TRBV19 15 CASSKGQKTNQPQHF
TRBJ2-1 TRBV5-1 14 CASSDTDRVGEQFF
TRBJ1-1 TRBV6-2/TRBV6-3 16 CASSYDRGSKDTEAFF
TRBJ2-5 TRBV30 13 CAWSDSGVETQYF
TRBJ2-7 TRBV21-1 15 CASSKWGWFPYEQYF
TRBJ2-3 TRBV5-1 16 CASSFQAKSSTDTQYF
TRBJ2-3 TRBV7-2 14 CASSSGGGADTQYF
TRBJ1-6 TRBV6-5 15 CASSLNHRESSPLHF
TRBJ1-4 TRBV28 14 CASSLDTRGEKLFF
TRBJ2-1 TRBV3-1/TRBV3-2 16 CASSLGLAGLNDEQFF
TRBJ2-5 TRBV7-8 20 CASSRTSTGTSGVYQETQYF
TRBJ1-6 TRBV4-1 17 CASSQGAGGAPNSPLHF
TRBJ1-2 TRBV27 16 CASSLLSMGGQNGYTF
TRBJ2-7 TRBV9 18 CASSTRGLAGDSGHEQYF
TRBJ2-5 TRBV7-3 15 CASARAGGSQETQYF
TRBJ2-2 TRBV3-1/TRBV3-2 17 CASSQDTSPLRTGELFF
TRBJ1-6 TRBV3-1/TRBV3-2 14 CASSVTGGNSPLHF
TRBJ1-6 TRBV27 18 CASSLVVRPSSYNSPLHF
TRBJ1-2 TRBV7-9 16 CASSSSRGTDSYGYTF
TRBJ2-7 TRBV7-2 15 CASSSYRGGSYEQYF
TRBJ1-1 TRBV20-1 14 CSASKDRVNTEAFF
TRBJ2-2 TRBV13 14 CASSQISGAGELFF
TRBJ2-7 TRBV21-1 15 CASSKARGIGYEQYF
TRBJ2-7 TRBV6-2/TRBV6-3 13 CASSPTGTYEQYF
TRBJ2-1 TRBV18 14 CASSLPTDLNEQFF
TRBJ1-5 TRBV7-8 16 CASSLVGGAGNQPQHF
TRBJ2-7 TRBV4-2 13 CASSQEMSYEQYF
TRBJ2-3 TRBV7-6 17 CASSSSRGGRGTDTQYF
TRBJ1-1 TRBV4-1 13 CASDRDRNTEAFF
TRBJ2-1 TRBV6-2/TRBV6-3 12 CASSYQVNEQFF
TRBJ2-7 TRBV19 13 CASSIRGNYEQYF
TRBJ1-2 TRBV30 14 CAWSGIQGADGYTF
TRBJ1-1 TRBV19 16 CASSIGTTGSSTEAFF
TRBJ2-1 TRBV7-9 11 CASSPQDEQFF
TRBJ2-2 TRBV7-9 14 CASSLAGSGGELFF
TRBJ2-7 TRBV11-2 14 CASSRELAGPEQYF
TRBJ2-3 TRBV13 15 CASSWGGLGTDTQYF
TRBJ2-1 TRBV21-1 13 CSLPDRGHNEQFF
TRBJ1-1 TRBV5-6 14 CASSLGDRGGRAFF
TRBJ1-1 TRBV5-4 13 CASNPGGGTEAFF
TRBJ2-3 TRBV7-3 14 CASSHGGRSDTQYF
TRBJ2-2 TRBV20-1 14 CSASVGGNTGELFF
TRBJ1-2 TRBV7-9 13 CASSSGNNYGYTF